A single sample is the source of the 21 T cell receptor beta chains below, sequenced in a study of T cell responses to AZD1222 COVID-19 vaccine. Libraries were prepared by immunoSEQ multiplex PCR; TCRdb keeps only in-frame clonotypes and omits some of them. The table records approximately 82,000 clones, roughly 81% of them present only once. The sequences come from peripheral blood, collected on day 0 of AZD1222 vaccination. The receptors were gathered from an adult in good health.

The chain has TRBV3-1 (or the pseudogene TRBV3-2) and TRBJ1-6; possibly TRBD1 for D (5 bases). V lost 0 bases, J lost 8 bases, and 8 bases lay in between. The CDR3 has 14 residues. Germline values: CDR1 LGHDT, CDR2 YNNKEL (reference sequence). CDR3 sequence (DNA): TGTGCCAGCAGCCAAGACGTGGGGGATTCACCCCTCCACTTT. It yields the protein CASSQDVGDSPLHF.

Only one count was recorded for this clone. V gene TRBV5-1 combines with J gene TRBJ2-1; D unresolved. Germline CDR1 reads SGHRS; CDR2 reads YFSETQ. The CDR3 has 14 residues. V dropped 0 bases and J dropped 10 bases, with 14 bases sitting between them. CDR3 nucleotide sequence: TGCGCCAGCAGCTTGGTGACTTCCAAGTGGGAGCAGTTCTTC. This gives the protein CASSLVTSKWEQFF.

V usage is TRBV11-2 and J usage is TRBJ1-2, with 9 positions matching TRBD1. The CDR3 spans 15 residues. With 5 bases clipped from V and 4 bases from J, the junction kept 8 bases outside the gene matches. Germline V gives CDR1 SGHAT, CDR2 FQNNGV. The CDR3 DNA reads TGTGCCAGCAGCCTACGGGACAGGGTTACCTATGGCTACACCTTC. Its translation is CASSLRDRVTYGYTF. Drawing the rest from reference TRBV11-2 and TRBJ1-2, the complete variable domain is EAGVAQSPRYKIIEKRQSVAFWCNPISGHATLYWYQQILGQGPKLLIQFQNNGVVDDSQLPKDRFSAERLKGVDSTLKIQPAKLEDSAVYLCASSLRDRVTYGYTFGSGTRLTVV.

V is TRBV7-6 and J is TRBJ2-1; a possible D gene is TRBD1 (5 bases). The length of the CDR3 is 16 residues. With 1 base removed from V and 6 bases from J, the gap between germline ends came to 16 bases. From germline, CDR1 is SGHVS and CDR2 FNYEAQ. CDR3 residues: CASSLGVRASSNEQFF. CDR3 nucleotides: TGTGCCAGCAGCTTAGGAGTCAGGGCGTCATCCAATGAGCAGTTCTTC. Based on the CDR3 plus reference TRBV7-6 and TRBJ2-1, the full variable domain is GAGVSQSPRYKVTKRGQDVALRCDPISGHVSLYWYRQALGQGPEFLTYFNYEAQQDKSGLPNDRFSAERPEGSISTLTIQRTEQRDSAMYRCASSLGVRASSNEQFFGPGTRLTVL.

CDR3 amino acids: CASSLANEQFF. The CDR3 DNA follows: TGTGCCAGCAGTTTAGCTAATGAGCAGTTCTTC. V and J are TRBV12-3 or TRBV12-4 and TRBJ2-1; D gene ambiguous. V was trimmed by 0 bases and J by 7 bases, leaving 1 base between them. This CDR3 is 11 amino acids long.

This chain uses TRBV11-3 with TRBJ1-1; D gene unclear. V was clipped by 3 bases and J by 11 bases, with 13 bases between them. The germline V gene has CDR1 SGHNT and CDR2 YENEEA. The CDR3 runs to 12 residues. CDR3 region: CASSLAEMGAFF. The CDR3 coding sequence is TGTGCCAGCAGCTTGGCGGAGATGGGCGCTTTCTTT.

The chain recombines TRBV10-3 with TRBJ1-6; TRBD1 matches 9 bases. The CDR3 has 14 residues. With 6 bases clipped from V and 10 bases from J, the junction kept 7 bases outside the gene matches. CDR1 is ENHRY and CDR2 is SYGVKD in the germline V gene. CDR3: CAISRDRANSPLHF. CDR3 coding DNA: TGTGCCATCAGCCGGGACAGGGCGAACTCACCCCTCCACTTT.

This chain joins TRBV10-3 and TRBJ1-2; 10 bases agree with TRBD1. The CDR3 spans 14 residues. V lost 7 bases and J lost 2; bases outside the gene matches: 4. In germline, CDR1 is ENHRY, CDR2 SYGVKD. CDR3 region: CAIMPGQGNYGYTF. DNA of the CDR3: TGTGCCATCATGCCGGGACAGGGGAACTATGGCTACACCTTC.

This rearrangement joins TRBV10-3 to TRBJ2-3, with D possibly matching TRBD1 (5 bases). CDR3 size: 16 residues. Looked up from germline, CDR1 is ENHRY and CDR2 is SYGVKD. Trimming cost V 3 bases and J 1 base, with 14 bases left between them. DNA for the CDR3: TGTGCCATCAGTGACCCCGGCAGGGCGGGCACAGATACGCAGTATTTT. Its translation: CAISDPGRAGTDTQYF.

This sequence joins TRBV7-9 and TRBJ2-3; 9 bases align to TRBD2. The junction had 8 bases not matched to a gene; V was cut back by 1 base and J by 6 bases. Germline loops: CDR1 SEHNR, CDR2 FQNEAQ (reference sequence). This CDR3 has 16 amino acids. In DNA, the CDR3 is TGTGCCAGCAGCTTAGATCTAGCGGGGAGCTGGGATACGCAGTATTTT. The encoded protein is CASSLDLAGSWDTQYF.

The chain has TRBV6-6 and TRBJ2-2; D not certain. V was cut by 7 bases and J by 2 bases, with 8 bases left in between. Germline values: CDR1 MNHNY, CDR2 SVGAGI (reference sequence). The CDR3 consists of 13 residues. CDR3: CASNSPNTGELFF. In DNA, the CDR3 is TGTGCCAGCAACAGCCCCAACACCGGGGAGCTGTTTTTT.

The V and J genes are TRBV29-1 and TRBJ2-1; no firm D call. The CDR3 is 11 residues long. V lost 6 bases and J lost 9, with 12 bases in between. Germline V gene lookup returns CDR1 SQVTM and CDR2 ANQGSEA. For the CDR3, the DNA is TGCAGCGTCGATGGGGTTAGTGAGCAGTTCTTC. The encoded protein is CSVDGVSEQFF.

The chain couples TRBV3-1 (or the pseudogene TRBV3-2) to TRBJ2-2; D gene unclear. The CDR3 runs 16 residues. V was pared by 4 bases and J by 1 base, with 13 bases between. Germline loops: CDR1 LGHDT, CDR2 YNNKEL (reference sequence). The CDR3 here is CASSLSQVKNTGELFF. The DNA for the CDR3 is TGTGCCAGCAGCCTCTCCCAAGTGAAGAACACCGGGGAGCTGTTTTTT.

V is TRBV6-1 and J is TRBJ2-7, with 8 bases fitting TRBD1. V shed 2 bases and J 2 bases; nucleotides not matched to a gene: 8. Germline loops: CDR1 MNHNS, CDR2 SASEGT. This CDR3 spans 16 amino acids. CDR3 bases: TGTGCCAGCAGTGAAAATTGGGGACAGGCCACCTACGAGCAGTACTTC. It encodes CASSENWGQATYEQYF.

The chain joins TRBV4-3 to TRBJ2-1; the D gene is possibly TRBD1 (6 bases). The germline CDR1 and CDR2 sequences are LGHNA and YSLEER. Trimming took 4 bases from V and 6 from J, leaving 10 bases between them. The CDR3 has 13 amino acids. In nucleotides, the CDR3 is TGCGCCAGCAGCCCCATAGGGGGCAATGAGCAGTTCTTC. Translating gives CASSPIGGNEQFF.

The genes are TRBV5-8 and TRBJ2-5, with D tentatively TRBD1 or TRBD2 (5 bases each). V shed 4 bases and J shed 7 bases, with 17 bases lying between them. The CDR3 sequence is 14 residues long. CDR1 and CDR2 from the germline V gene are SGHTS and YDEGEE. The CDR3 is CASSRGQGGRTQYF. CDR3 DNA sequence: TGTGCCAGCAGCCGCGGCCAGGGTGGGAGGACCCAGTACTTC.

This sequence joins TRBV4-1 and TRBJ2-7; 10 bases are a match to TRBD1. V dropped 2 bases and J dropped 6; count of bases not matched to a gene: 10. The CDR3 contains 16 residues. Germline assignment: CDR1 MGHRA and CDR2 YSYEKL. CDR3 loop: CASSQSDRGLTGEQYF. DNA for the CDR3: TGCGCCAGCAGCCAAAGCGACAGGGGGCTTACCGGCGAGCAGTACTTC.

The chain combines TRBV5-8 with TRBJ2-5; a weak D match, TRBD2 (6 bases). CDR1 SGHTS and CDR2 YDEGEE come from the germline V gene. There are 15 residues in the CDR3. Deletions cut 4 bases from V and 4 bases from J, with 17 bases between. In DNA, the CDR3 is TGTGCCAGCAGCCTATCTTACTCGGGGGTAGAGACCCAGTACTTC. Translated, it gives CASSLSYSGVETQYF.

The chain joins TRBV9 to TRBJ1-1; D unresolved. The CDR3 has 13 amino acids. Trimming took off 4 bases at V and 0 bases at J, with 7 bases between the two ends. Germline CDR1 reads SGDLS; CDR2 reads YYNGEE. For the CDR3, the DNA is TGTGCCAGCAGCCCCGGACTGAACACTGAAGCTTTCTTT. It is translated as CASSPGLNTEAFF.

The J gene is TRBJ1-1, the V gene TRBV9; D perhaps matches TRBD1 (6 bases). Trimming left V 4 bases short and J 2 bases short, with 18 bases between. The CDR3 consists of 16 residues. Looked up from germline, CDR1 is SGDLS and CDR2 is YYNGEE. CDR3: CASSPTGRGENTEAFF. The CDR3 nucleotides are TGTGCCAGCAGCCCCACGGGCAGGGGTGAAAACACTGAAGCTTTCTTT.

The CDR3: CASSLNGGSRYGYTF. The CDR3 DNA sequence: TGCGCCAGCAGCTTAAATGGCGGAAGCAGGTATGGCTACACCTTC. The chain has TRBV5-1 and TRBJ1-2; D ambiguous. Germline assignment: CDR1 SGHRS and CDR2 YFSETQ. The V end lost 2 bases, the J end lost 5 bases, and 16 bases lay between the germline ends. This CDR3 region has 15 residues.